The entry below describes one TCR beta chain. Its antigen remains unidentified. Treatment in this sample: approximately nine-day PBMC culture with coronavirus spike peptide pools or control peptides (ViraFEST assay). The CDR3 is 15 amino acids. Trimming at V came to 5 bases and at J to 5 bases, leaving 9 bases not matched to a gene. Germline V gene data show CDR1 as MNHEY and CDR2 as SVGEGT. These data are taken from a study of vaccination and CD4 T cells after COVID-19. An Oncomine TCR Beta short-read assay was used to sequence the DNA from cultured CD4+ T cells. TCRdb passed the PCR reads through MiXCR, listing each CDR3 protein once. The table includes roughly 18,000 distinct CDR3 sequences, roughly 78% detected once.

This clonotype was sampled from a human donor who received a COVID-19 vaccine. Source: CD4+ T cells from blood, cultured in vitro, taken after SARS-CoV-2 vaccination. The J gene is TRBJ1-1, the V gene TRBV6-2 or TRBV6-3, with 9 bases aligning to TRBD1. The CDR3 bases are TGTGCCAGCAGTGTACAGGGGGCAGGGTTGACTGAAGCTTTCTTT. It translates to CASSVQGAGLTEAFF.